These T cell receptor beta chains were read from a single sample in a study of T cells in Graves' hyperthyroidism and ophthalmopathy. TCRdb re-called the multiplex PCR reads with MiXCR, one entry per CDR3 protein. The repertoire has a few hundred thousand distinct CDR3 sequences, approximately 14% of them found once; the top ten carry approximately 5.3%. The sample consisted of blood. All receptors derive from a woman aged 18-35 years with Graves' hyperthyroidism. CDR3s include the opening cysteine and the closing phenylalanine or tryptophan. The order of the fields is V gene, clone size, CDR3 protein. Size is omitted from some rows. Given values are once, few, many or a class for expanded clones.

v_gene: TRBV27
abundance: many
CDR3aa: CASRTGGETQYF

v_gene: TRBV7-9
abundance: many
CDR3aa: CASSNSAAGAAYEQYF

v_gene: TRBV6-1
abundance: many
CDR3aa: CASSEAGQRGSYEQYF

v_gene: TRBV20-1
abundance: few
CDR3aa: CSARDGSPTYEQYF

v_gene: TRBV6-1
abundance: many
CDR3aa: CASSELQYNEQFF

v_gene: TRBV7-9
abundance: many
CDR3aa: CASSYTSGMRDEQFF

v_gene: TRBV9
abundance: .
CDR3aa: CASSVEGQAPYEQYF

v_gene: TRBV5-6
abundance: many
CDR3aa: CASSLGGQSPAQYF

v_gene: TRBV28
abundance: few
CDR3aa: CASSPNRGFNEKLFF

v_gene: TRBV9
abundance: .
CDR3aa: CASSRSSGRGPTDTQYF

v_gene: TRBV6-2/TRBV6-3
abundance: few
CDR3aa: CASSNRGSGANVLTF

v_gene: TRBV18
abundance: many
CDR3aa: CASSPPRGGRSHEQFF

v_gene: TRBV7-7
abundance: .
CDR3aa: CASSQRLAGSTGELFF

v_gene: TRBV6-1
abundance: .
CDR3aa: CASSEALATTVYEQYF

v_gene: TRBV28
abundance: many
CDR3aa: CASSARVVPGTEAFF

v_gene: TRBV29-1
abundance: many
CDR3aa: CSGVSLNTEAFF

v_gene: TRBV27
abundance: many
CDR3aa: CASSLEGSSTDTQYF

v_gene: TRBV20-1
abundance: .
CDR3aa: CSATEKGGYGYTF

v_gene: TRBV11-2
abundance: many
CDR3aa: CASSPRDRGHDEQFF

v_gene: TRBV28
abundance: many
CDR3aa: CASSLYRSRFSYEQYF

v_gene: TRBV19
abundance: few
CDR3aa: CASSIRLSLAAAHHNEQFF

v_gene: TRBV6-6
abundance: many
CDR3aa: CASSYSKSNRGRNQPQHF

v_gene: TRBV4-3
abundance: .
CDR3aa: CASSQELGTDYGYTF

v_gene: TRBV20-1
abundance: few
CDR3aa: CSARDWTGIYEQYF

v_gene: TRBV20-1
abundance: .
CDR3aa: CSARDQFASLYEQYF

v_gene: TRBV18
abundance: many
CDR3aa: CASSPPGAGGNTEAFF

v_gene: TRBV20-1
abundance: many
CDR3aa: CSARLGDATDTQYF

v_gene: TRBV13
abundance: .
CDR3aa: CASSLGDEKLFF

v_gene: TRBV4-2
abundance: .
CDR3aa: CASSQDWLAGTHEQYF

v_gene: TRBV2
abundance: many
CDR3aa: CASRRTSGTAQYF

v_gene: TRBV27
abundance: many
CDR3aa: CASSLEGSRLGYGYTF

v_gene: TRBV19
abundance: .
CDR3aa: CASSIDGTGGTGELFF

v_gene: TRBV4-1
abundance: many
CDR3aa: CASSLPGGADEQFF

v_gene: TRBV5-1
abundance: few
CDR3aa: CASGLGNHNSPLHF

v_gene: TRBV5-1
abundance: many
CDR3aa: CASSLRNRDTEAFF

v_gene: TRBV4-2
abundance: .
CDR3aa: CASSQVDKYNSPLHF

v_gene: TRBV18
abundance: few
CDR3aa: CASSPQGLAGGTELFF

v_gene: TRBV14
abundance: many
CDR3aa: CASSQDLLYEQYF

v_gene: TRBV28
abundance: many
CDR3aa: CASSFRQVNQPQHF

v_gene: TRBV5-4
abundance: .
CDR3aa: CASSPSTGTLDIQYF

v_gene: TRBV5-1
abundance: .
CDR3aa: CASSWGTSGRSSYEQYF

v_gene: TRBV3-1
abundance: many
CDR3aa: CASSQIAGDTDTQYF

v_gene: TRBV27
abundance: many
CDR3aa: CASSISGTGDQPQHF

v_gene: TRBV9
abundance: many
CDR3aa: CASSLRPNTGELFF

v_gene: TRBV7-6
abundance: many
CDR3aa: CASSSKTGYNEQFF

v_gene: TRBV3-1
abundance: many
CDR3aa: CASSQDSTGFGGAFF

v_gene: TRBV20-1
abundance: many
CDR3aa: CSALHLGTGNEKLFF

v_gene: TRBV11-2
abundance: .
CDR3aa: CASSPGQGFSYEQYF